This T cell receptor beta chain is from a study of PD-1 blockade in classical Hodgkin lymphoma. Points from the study as a whole: Repertoire differences have undefined causes, possibly disease activity or prior therapy. While CD8+ TCR diversity did not rise significantly by C4D1, CD4+ TCR diversity did. Baseline diversity in complete responders resembled that of newly diagnosed patients.

Method: immunoSEQ multiplex PCR; TCRdb's copy keeps in-frame clones and lacks some. The repertoire holds 100,000 or so clones, with approximately 89% as singletons. With regard to this clone: Its target is not known.

Specified time point: cycle 4 day 1 (C4D1), after about 6 weeks of nivolumab. There was relapse after autologous stem cell transplantation in every patient, and there was variation in brentuximab vedotin exposure. Sequencing was performed on peripheral blood mononuclear cells (PBMCs), taken before the fourth cycle of nivolumab. The receptor comes from a human donor with classical Hodgkin lymphoma.

CDR3: CASSQESGRGNEQFF. The CDR3 DNA reads TGCGCCAGCAGCCAAGAGTCGGGCAGGGGGAATGAGCAGTTCTTC. The chain combines TRBV4-3 with TRBJ2-1, with 7 bases lining up with TRBD1. The CDR3 spans 15 residues. CDR1 LGHNA and CDR2 YSLEER come from the germline V gene. V shed 0 bases, J shed 7 bases, and the junction held 6 bases outside the gene matches.